This T cell receptor beta chain was identified during a study of tumor and adjacent non-tumor tissue in lung cancer. Germline CDR1 reads SGHAT; CDR2 reads FQNNGV. CDR3 length equals 13 residues. This sample's RNA came from whole unsorted tissue. The normal lung tissue was taken more than 3 cm from the tumor edge. TCRbeta libraries were built with three rounds of nested PCR, modified from ARM-PCR. TCRdb recomputed calls from the multiplex PCR reads with MiXCR, one row per CDR3 protein. The sample records roughly 90,000 distinct CDR3 sequences, 76% being singletons. Concerning this clonotype itself: One end of the junction fails to match germline, which may point to a read error.

V is TRBV11-2 and J is TRBJ1-4; tentative D call: TRBD1 (5 bases). This TCR was sampled from a woman in her fifties or sixties with non-small cell lung cancer. The material sequenced was distant non-tumor lung tissue. CDR3 nucleotide sequence: TGTACCAGCAGGGATCCGTATATGGAAAAACTGTTTTTC. Residues: CTSRDPYMEKLFF.